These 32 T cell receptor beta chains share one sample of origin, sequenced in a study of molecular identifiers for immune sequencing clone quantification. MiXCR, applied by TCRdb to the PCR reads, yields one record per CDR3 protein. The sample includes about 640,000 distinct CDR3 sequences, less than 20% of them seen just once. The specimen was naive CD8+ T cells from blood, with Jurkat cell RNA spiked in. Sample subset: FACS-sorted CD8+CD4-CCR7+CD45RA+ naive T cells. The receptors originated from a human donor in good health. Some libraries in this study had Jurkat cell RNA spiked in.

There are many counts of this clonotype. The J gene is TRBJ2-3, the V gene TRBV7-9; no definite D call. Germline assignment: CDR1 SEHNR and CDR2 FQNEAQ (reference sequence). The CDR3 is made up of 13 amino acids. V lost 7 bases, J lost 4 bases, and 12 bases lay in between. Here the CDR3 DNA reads TGTGCCAGCACCCCCCTACTGGCAGATACGCAGTATTTT. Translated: CASTPLLADTQYF.

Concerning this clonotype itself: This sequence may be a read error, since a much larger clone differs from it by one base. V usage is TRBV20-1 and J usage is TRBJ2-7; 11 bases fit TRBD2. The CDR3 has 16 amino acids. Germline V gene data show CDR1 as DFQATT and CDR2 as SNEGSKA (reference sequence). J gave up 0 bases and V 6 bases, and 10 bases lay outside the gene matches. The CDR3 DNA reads TGCAGTGCCTTACCACTAGCGGGAGCCCCCTCCTACGAGCAGTACTTC. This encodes CSALPLAGAPSYEQYF.

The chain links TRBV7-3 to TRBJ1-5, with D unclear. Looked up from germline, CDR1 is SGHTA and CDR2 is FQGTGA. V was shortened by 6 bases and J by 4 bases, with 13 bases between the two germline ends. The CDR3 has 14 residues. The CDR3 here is CASSGEQTNQPQHF. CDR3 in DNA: TGTGCCAGCAGTGGGGAACAGACAAATCAGCCCCAGCATTTT.

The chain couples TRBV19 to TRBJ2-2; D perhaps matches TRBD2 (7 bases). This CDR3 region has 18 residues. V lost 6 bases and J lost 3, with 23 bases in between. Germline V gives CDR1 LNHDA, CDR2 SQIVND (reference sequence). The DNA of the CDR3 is TGTGCCAGTAGCCCTCCATATGGGGGGGCCTTATACACCGGGGAGCTGTTTTTT. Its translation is CASSPPYGGALYTGELFF.

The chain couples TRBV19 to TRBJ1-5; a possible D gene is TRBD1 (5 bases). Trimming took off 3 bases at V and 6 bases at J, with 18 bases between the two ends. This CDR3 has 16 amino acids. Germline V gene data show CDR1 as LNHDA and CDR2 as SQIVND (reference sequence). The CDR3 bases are TGTGCCAGTAGTATGGAAGGACAACTTGGCAGTCAGCCCCAGCATTTT. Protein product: CASSMEGQLGSQPQHF.

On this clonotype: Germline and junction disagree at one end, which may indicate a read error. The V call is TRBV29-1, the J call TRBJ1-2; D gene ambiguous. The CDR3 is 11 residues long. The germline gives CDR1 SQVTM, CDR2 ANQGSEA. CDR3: CGVARSYGYTF. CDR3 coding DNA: TGCGGCGTTGCCCGGAGCTATGGCTACACCTTC.

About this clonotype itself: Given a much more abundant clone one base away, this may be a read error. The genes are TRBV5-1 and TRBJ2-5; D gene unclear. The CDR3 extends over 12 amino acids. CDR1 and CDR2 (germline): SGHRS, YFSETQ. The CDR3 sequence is CASRIGQGTQYF. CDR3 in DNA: TGCGCCAGCAGGATAGGCCAAGGGACCCAGTACTTC.

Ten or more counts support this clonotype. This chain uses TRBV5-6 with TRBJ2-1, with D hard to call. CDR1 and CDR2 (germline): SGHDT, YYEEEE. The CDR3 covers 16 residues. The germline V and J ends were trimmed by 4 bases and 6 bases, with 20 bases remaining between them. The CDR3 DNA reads TGTGCCAGCAGCGTCAACCGTGGCAGTTACCTCAATGAGCAGTTCTTC. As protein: CASSVNRGSYLNEQFF.

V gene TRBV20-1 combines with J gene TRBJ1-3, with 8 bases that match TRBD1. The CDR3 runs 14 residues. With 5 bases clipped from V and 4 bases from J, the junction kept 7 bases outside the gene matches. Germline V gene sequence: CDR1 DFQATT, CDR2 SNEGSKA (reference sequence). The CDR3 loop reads CSAVDREEGNTIYF. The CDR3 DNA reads TGCAGTGCTGTGGACAGGGAGGAGGGAAACACCATATATTTT.

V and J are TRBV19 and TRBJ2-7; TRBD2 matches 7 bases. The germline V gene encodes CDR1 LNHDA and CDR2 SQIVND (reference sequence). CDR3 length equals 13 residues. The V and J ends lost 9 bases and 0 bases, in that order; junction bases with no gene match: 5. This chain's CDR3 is CASGEGASYEQYF. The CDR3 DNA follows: TGTGCCAGCGGGGAGGGAGCCTCCTACGAGCAGTACTTC.

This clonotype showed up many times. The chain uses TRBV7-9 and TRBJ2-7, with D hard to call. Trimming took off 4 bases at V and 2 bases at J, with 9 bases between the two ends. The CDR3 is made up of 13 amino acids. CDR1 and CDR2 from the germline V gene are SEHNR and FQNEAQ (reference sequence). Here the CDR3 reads CASSSLGPYEQYF. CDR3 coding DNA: TGTGCCAGCAGCTCCCTTGGACCCTACGAGCAGTACTTC.

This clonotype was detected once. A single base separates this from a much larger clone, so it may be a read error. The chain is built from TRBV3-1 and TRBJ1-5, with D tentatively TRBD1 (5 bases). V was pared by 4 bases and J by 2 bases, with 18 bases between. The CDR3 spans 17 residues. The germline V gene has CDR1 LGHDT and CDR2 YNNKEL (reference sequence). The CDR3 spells CASSRGGVQGGNQPQHF. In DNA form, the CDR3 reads TGTGCCAGCAGCCGAGGAGGAGTCCAGGGAGGCAATCAGCCCCAGCATTTT.

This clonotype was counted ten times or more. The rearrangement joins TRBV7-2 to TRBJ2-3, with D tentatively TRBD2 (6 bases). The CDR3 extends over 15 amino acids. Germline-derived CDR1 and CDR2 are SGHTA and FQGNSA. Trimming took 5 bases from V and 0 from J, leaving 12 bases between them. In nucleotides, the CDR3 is TGTGCCAGCAGCCAGATCAGCGGGAGCACAGATACGCAGTATTTT. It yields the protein CASSQISGSTDTQYF.

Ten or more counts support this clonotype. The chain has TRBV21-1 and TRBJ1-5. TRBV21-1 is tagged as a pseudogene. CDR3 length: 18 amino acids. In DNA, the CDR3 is TGTGCCAGCAGCAAAGTGAGAGGCAGGCTCAGATCCTCTCAGCCCCAGCATTTT. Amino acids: CASSKVRGRLRSSQPQHF.

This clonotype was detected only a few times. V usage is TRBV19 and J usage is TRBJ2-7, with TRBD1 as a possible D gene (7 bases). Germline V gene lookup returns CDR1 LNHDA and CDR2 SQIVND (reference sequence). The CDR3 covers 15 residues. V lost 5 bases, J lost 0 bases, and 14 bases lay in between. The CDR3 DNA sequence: TGTGCCAGTAGTGACAGGGACTTATACTCCTACGAGCAGTACTTC. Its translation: CASSDRDLYSYEQYF.

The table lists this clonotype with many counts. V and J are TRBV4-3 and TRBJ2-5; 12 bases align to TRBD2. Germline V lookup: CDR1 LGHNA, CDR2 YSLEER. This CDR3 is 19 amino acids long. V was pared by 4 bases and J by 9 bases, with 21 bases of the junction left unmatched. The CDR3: CASSPNPLAGGESRWSQYF. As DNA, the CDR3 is TGCGCCAGCAGCCCCAACCCACTAGCGGGGGGAGAATCAAGATGGTCCCAGTACTTC.

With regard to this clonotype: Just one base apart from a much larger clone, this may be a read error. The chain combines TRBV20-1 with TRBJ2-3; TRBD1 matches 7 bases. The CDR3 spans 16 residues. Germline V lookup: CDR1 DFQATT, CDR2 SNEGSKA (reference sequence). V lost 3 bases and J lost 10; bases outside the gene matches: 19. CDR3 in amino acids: CSASGDGVVKGQAQYF. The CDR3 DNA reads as TGCAGTGCTAGCGGTGATGGTGTTGTAAAAGGACAGGCGCAGTATTTT.

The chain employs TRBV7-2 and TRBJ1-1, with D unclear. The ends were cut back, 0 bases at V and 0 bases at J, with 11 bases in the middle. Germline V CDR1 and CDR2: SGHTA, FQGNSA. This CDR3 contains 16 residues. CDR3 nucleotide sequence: TGTGCCAGCAGCTTAGCGCGGTTTTCCGTGAACACTGAAGCTTTCTTT. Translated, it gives CASSLARFSVNTEAFF.

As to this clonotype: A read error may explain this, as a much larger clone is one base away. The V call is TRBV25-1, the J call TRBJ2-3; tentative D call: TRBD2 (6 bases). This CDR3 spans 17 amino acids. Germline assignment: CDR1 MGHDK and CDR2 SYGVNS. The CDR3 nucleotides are TGTGCCAGCAGTGAATATGGAGGGACTCATAACACAGATACGCAGTGTTTT. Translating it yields CASSEYGGTHNTDTQCF.

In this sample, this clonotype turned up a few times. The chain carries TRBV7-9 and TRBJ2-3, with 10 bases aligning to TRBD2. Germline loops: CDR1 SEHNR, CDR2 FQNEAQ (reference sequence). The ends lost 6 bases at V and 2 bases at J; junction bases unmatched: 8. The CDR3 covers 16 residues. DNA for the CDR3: TGTGCCAGCAGGGTCGGAGCGGGGGGGAACACAGATACGCAGTATTTT. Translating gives CASRVGAGGNTDTQYF.

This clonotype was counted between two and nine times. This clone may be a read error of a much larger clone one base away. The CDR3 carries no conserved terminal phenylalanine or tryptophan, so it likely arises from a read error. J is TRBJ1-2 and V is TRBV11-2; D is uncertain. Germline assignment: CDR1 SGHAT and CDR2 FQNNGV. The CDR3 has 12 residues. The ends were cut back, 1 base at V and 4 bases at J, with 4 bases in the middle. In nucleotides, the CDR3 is TGTGCCAGCAGCTTAGGGGGCTATGGCTACACCTCC. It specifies CASSLGGYGYTS.

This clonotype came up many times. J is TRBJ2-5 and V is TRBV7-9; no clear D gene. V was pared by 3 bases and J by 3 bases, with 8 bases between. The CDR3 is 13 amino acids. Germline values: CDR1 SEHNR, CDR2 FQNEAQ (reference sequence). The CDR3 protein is CASSLSTEETQYF. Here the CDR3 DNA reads TGTGCCAGCAGCTTGTCCACCGAAGAGACCCAGTACTTC.

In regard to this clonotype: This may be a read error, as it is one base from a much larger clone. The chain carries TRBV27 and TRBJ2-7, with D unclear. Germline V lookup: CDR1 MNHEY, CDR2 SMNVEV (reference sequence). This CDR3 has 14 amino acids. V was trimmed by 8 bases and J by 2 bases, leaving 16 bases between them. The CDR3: CASGSGLSPYEQYF. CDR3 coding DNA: TGTGCCAGCGGTTCCGGATTATCACCCTACGAGCAGTACTTC.

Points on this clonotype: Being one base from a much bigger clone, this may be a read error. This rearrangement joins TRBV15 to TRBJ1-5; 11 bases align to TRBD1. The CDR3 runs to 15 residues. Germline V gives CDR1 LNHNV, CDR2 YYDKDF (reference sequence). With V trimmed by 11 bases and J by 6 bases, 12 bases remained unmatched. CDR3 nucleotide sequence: TGTGCCGCAGAAGAGGGGGGACAGGGGGTTCAGCCCCAGCATTTT. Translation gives CAAEEGGQGVQPQHF.

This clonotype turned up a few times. The CDR3 DNA is TGTGCCAGCAGATATAACAGGTCACCCGGAAACACCATATATTTT. This gives the protein CASRYNRSPGNTIYF. The chain has TRBV7-8 and TRBJ1-3, with TRBD1 as a possible D gene (5 bases). Germline V CDR1 and CDR2: SGHVS, FQNEAQ. The CDR3 runs 15 residues. V shed 6 bases and J shed 4 bases, with 16 bases lying between them.

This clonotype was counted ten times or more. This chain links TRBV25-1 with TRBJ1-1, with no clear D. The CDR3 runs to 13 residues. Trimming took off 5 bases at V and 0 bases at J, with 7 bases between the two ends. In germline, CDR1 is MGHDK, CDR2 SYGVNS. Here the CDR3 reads CASSTQMNTEAFF. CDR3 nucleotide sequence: TGTGCCAGCAGTACACAGATGAACACTGAAGCTTTCTTT. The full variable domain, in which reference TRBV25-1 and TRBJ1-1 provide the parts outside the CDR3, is EADIYQTPRYLVIGTGKKITLECSQTMGHDKMYWYQQDPGMELHLIHYSYGVNSTEKGDLSSESTVSRIRTEHFPLTLESARPSHTSQYLCASSTQMNTEAFFGQGTRLTVV.

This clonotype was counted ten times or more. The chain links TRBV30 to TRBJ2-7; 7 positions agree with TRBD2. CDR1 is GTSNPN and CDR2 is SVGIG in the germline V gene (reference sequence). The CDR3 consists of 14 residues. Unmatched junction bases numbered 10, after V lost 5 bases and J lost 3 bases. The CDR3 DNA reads TGTGCCTGGGAGGCGGGAGTGGAGAACTACGAGCAGTACTTC. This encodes CAWEAGVENYEQYF.

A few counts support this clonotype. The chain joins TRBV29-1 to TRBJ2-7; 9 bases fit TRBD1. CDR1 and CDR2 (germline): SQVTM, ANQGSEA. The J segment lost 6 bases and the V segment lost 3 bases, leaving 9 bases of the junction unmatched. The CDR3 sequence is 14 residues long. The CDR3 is CSVEDTGGGGEQYF. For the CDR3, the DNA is TGCAGCGTTGAGGATACAGGGGGCGGAGGCGAGCAGTACTTC.

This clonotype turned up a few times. The CDR3 DNA reads TGCGCCAGCAGCTTGGGTCCCCTCGCCGGGGAGCTGTTTTTT. Its translation is CASSLGPLAGELFF. This chain uses TRBV5-1 with TRBJ2-2; D not certain. This CDR3 spans 14 amino acids. Trimming took 0 bases from V and 6 from J, leaving 9 bases between them. Germline CDR1 reads SGHRS; CDR2 reads YFSETQ.

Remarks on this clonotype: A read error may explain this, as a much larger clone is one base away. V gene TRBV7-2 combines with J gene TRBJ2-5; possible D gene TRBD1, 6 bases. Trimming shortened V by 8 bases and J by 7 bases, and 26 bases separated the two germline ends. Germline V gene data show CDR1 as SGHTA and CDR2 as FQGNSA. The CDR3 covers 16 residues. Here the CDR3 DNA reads TGTGCCAGCGGGCCGGACAGTCAAGGATTACTAGGGACCCAGTACTTC. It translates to CASGPDSQGLLGTQYF.

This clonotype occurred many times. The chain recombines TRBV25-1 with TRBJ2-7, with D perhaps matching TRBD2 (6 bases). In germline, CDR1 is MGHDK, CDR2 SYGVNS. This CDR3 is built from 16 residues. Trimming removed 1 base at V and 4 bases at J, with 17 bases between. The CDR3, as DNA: TGTGCCAGCAGTGAATTAGCTGCGGGACTTGGATACGAGCAGTACTTC. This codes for CASSELAAGLGYEQYF.

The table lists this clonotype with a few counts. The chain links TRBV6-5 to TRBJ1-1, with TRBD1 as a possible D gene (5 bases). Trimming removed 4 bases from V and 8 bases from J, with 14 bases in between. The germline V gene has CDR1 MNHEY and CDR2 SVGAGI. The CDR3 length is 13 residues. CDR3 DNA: TGTGCCAGCAGTTCCTACCCAGGGTGGGAAGCTTTCTTT. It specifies CASSSYPGWEAFF.